The source of this T cell receptor (beta chain) is a study of patients and donors after allogeneic stem cell transplantation (dated by TCRdb to between 2020 and 2021). The library was built by means of RT-PCR. The sequencer listed for this sample is NextSeq 550. TCRdb reran the public reads through fastp at Q25 and MiXCR, keeping productive beta chains. All rows with the same CDR3 protein become a single entry with the most common DNA and genes. Here the sample has 800,000 to 1,000,000 distinct CDR3 sequences; more than 15% occur a single time. The top ten constitute around 6% of the sample. Note on this clonotype: The antigen it binds to is not known. Within one base of it there is no much larger clone, and no base qualities were kept.

V is trimmed back by 5 bases and J by 8 bases, and the junction contains 5 bases that no gene match accounts for. The CDR3, cysteine through phenylalanine, is 12 amino acids long. This entry keeps only the CDR3 DNA: 36 bases, framed from base 1. Sequences DFQATT (CDR1) and SNEGSKA (CDR2) are obtained from the germline V gene (reference sequence). The rearrangement combines TRBV20-1 with TRBJ2-1, with TRBD2 identical over 8 junction bases. What was sequenced was blood, either unsorted or a sorted T cell fraction (not recorded which). This TCR came from a human donor who was either an allogeneic HSCT recipient or a stem cell or donor lymphocyte infusion donor (not recorded which). It is not recorded whose cells these are; they may come from a transplant donor. CDR3 region: CSAPTSADEQFF. The DNA sequence is given as TGCAGTGCTCCGACTAGCGCCGATGAGCAGTTCTTC.